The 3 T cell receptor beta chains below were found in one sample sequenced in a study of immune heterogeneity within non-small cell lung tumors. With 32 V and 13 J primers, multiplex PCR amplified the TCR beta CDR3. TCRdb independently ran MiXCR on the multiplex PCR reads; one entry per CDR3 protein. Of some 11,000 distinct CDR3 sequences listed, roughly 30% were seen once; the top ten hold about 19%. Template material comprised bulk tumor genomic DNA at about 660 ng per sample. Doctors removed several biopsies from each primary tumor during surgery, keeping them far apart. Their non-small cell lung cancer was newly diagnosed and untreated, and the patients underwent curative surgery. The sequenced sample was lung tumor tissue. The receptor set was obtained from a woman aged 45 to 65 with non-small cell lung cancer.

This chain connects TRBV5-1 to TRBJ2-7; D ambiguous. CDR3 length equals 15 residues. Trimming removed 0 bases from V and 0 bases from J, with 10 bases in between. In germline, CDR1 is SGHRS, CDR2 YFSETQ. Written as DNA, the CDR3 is TGCGCCAGCAGCTTGGGGGGATTTAGCTCCTACGAGCAGTACTTC. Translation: CASSLGGFSSYEQYF.

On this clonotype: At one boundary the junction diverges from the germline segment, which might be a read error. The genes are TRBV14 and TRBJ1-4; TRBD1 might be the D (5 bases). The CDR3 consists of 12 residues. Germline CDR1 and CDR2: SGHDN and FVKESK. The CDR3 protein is CTSSQEGMKLFF. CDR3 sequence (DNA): TGTACCAGCAGCCAAGAGGGGATGAAGCTGTTTTTT.

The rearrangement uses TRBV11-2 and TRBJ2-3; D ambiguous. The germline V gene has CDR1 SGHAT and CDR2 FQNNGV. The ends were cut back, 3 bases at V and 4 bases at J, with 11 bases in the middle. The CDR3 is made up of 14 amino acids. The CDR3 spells CASSFNSVPDTQYF. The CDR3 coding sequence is TGTGCCAGCAGCTTTAATTCTGTCCCAGATACGCAGTATTTT.